This T cell receptor (beta chain) stems from a study of blood T cell repertoires in COVID-19 (TCRdb year 2020). Looking at the study overall: Samples covering the acute and convalescent phases of COVID-19 were provided by collaborators in the United States, Italy and Spain. A de-identified subject ID, COVID-19 status, age in years and sex were almost always included in the sample metadata. The material from the prospective study consisted of cDNA or gDNA derived from T cells, B-cell-depleted T cells, or PBMCs. The repertoires were released in a freely available public database intended as a resource for research on the immune response to SARS-CoV-2. Deeply sampled blood TCRbeta repertoires from subjects exposed to, actively infected with, or recovered from COVID-19 were included in the dataset. Samples came from the ongoing ImmuneRACE study (first 160 participants) plus 1,254 subjects from 6 global collaborators. Where available, HLA class I and class II types were taken from metadata supplied by the sample provider and were not determined by assay-based typing.

The germline V gene encodes CDR1 LGHNA and CDR2 YSLEER. Including cysteine and phenylalanine, the CDR3 has 17 amino acids. Only the CDR3 region is kept as DNA, spanning 51 bases read in frame from base 1. For this chain, trimming is 0 bases at the V end and 8 bases at the J end, and the number of junction bases without a gene match is 10. The immunoSEQ Assay, a bias-controlled multiplex PCR, was used to amplify TCRbeta CDR3 regions from genomic DNA. From the authors' description of their analysis: The number of nucleated cells in each sample was estimated by amplification of reference gene primers within the assay. To quantify the absolute abundance of each unique TCRbeta CDR3 rearrangement, sequence reads were collapsed and filtered. Productive Simpson clonality was computed per sample as the square root of Simpson's diversity index over productive rearrangements. The source is immuneACCESS, and TCRdb retained only in-frame sequences with V and J called. Part of the clones is not carried over; for the studies checked, unresolved V genes explain less than half of this, and the remainder is unexplained. V, J and clone size are those of that table, while D and trimming were read from the DNA. The sample table holds 140,000 to 150,000 clones, of which 81% were seen once. Together, the top ten hold more than 8% of the sample.

The collaborating institutions used their own protocols to collect whole blood in K2EDTA tubes. Collaborator samples were shipped for TCRbeta analysis as frozen whole blood, isolated PBMCs, or DNA extracted from either sample type. The study at large found these results: The amount of clinical and demographic metadata varied by source and participant and was provided uncurated.

As to this clone: Its antigen remains undetermined. Per-base qualities were not stored, and no clone one base away is much larger.

Recombination connected TRBV4-3 to TRBJ1-4, with 9 middle bases fitting TRBD1. The sequenced sample consisted of peripheral blood. The source of this sequence is a human donor in a cohort sampled during active COVID-19. The sequence in DNA is TGCGCCAGCAGCCAAGACCCAGGGGGGACAGGGAGAGAAAAACTGTTTTTT. Its translation is CASSQDPGGTGREKLFF.